This T cell receptor beta chain stems from a study of CD8 T cells in ankylosing spondylitis. Study-wide findings and caveats: Disease-linked clones reportedly showed significant enrichment in matched ankylosing spondylitis synovial fluid. Among TCR beta sequences, a motif of under 10 highly homologous variants appeared characteristic of ankylosing spondylitis blood.

TCRdb reprocessed the 5' RACE reads with MiXCR, giving one entry per CDR3 protein. The table shows tens of thousands of distinct CDR3 sequences, with approximately 16% occurring only once. In the case of this clonotype: Its specificity is unknown.

Germline lookup yields CDR1 SGHAT and CDR2 FQDESV (reference sequence). The CDR3 runs 14 residues. Trimming shortened V by 3 bases and J by 2 bases, and 8 bases separated the two germline ends. Sequencing used blood. This clonotype was obtained from a male donor with ankylosing spondylitis or in good health (not recorded which). V gene TRBV11-1 combines with J gene TRBJ2-1; maybe TRBD1 (6 bases). The CDR3 nucleotides read TGTGCCAGCAGCTTCACAGGGACCTACAATGAGCAGTTCTTC. Translated: CASSFTGTYNEQFF.